This T cell receptor beta chain was captured in a study of graft-versus-host responses after intestinal transplantation. Produced via immunoSEQ multiplex PCR; TCRdb's table is partial and in-frame only. The sample consists of about 25,000 clones, more than 85% of them appearing once. The CDR3 length is 14 residues. Looked up from germline, CDR1 is SQVTM and CDR2 is ANQGSEA. The V gene lost 6 bases and the J gene lost 3 bases, with 18 bases spanning the gap. The chain is built from TRBV29-1 and TRBJ2-7; tentatively, D is TRBD1 (7 bases). This clonotype was sampled from a human patient who received an intestinal transplant, so some T cells may come from the graft donor. This specimen was PBMCs, taken 18 days after transplant. The CDR3 sequence is CSVSGQEGFYEQYF. CDR3 DNA sequence: TGCAGCGTATCCGGACAGGAGGGTTTCTACGAGCAGTACTTC.